The present TCR beta chain was sequenced within a study of HIV-infected patients and healthy controls. Alpha and beta constant-region primers primed reverse transcription of around 550 ng RNA. Alpha and beta chain libraries were made separately by chain-specific third strand synthesis with multiplexing indices. One primer pair amplified all rearrangements per chain; each cDNA got molecular barcodes. One entry per CDR3 protein, called by TCRdb with MiXCR from the 5' RACE reads. The data hold 5,000 to 6,000 distinct CDR3 sequences, with 8.5% to 9% observed a single time. Study-level points and caveats: The diversity differences were not explained by slight age and sex differences between study cohorts.

The CDR3 sequence is 14 residues long. J lost 1 base, V lost 7 bases, and 4 bases had no gene match. Germline assignment: CDR1 MNHEY and CDR2 SVGAGI. Within the sample, this clonotype is medium-sized (0.01 to 0.1%). Its matching antigen is unknown. Follow-up blood was drawn about 14 weeks, roughly three months, after antiretroviral therapy began. No cell fractionation was done, so the repertoire covers all unsorted peripheral blood T cells. Here the sequenced sample was blood, taken during antiretroviral therapy. The rearrangement uses TRBV6-5 and TRBJ1-5; TRBD1 matches 7 bases. This sequence originates from an adult with HIV infection. CDR3 sequence reads: CASTPDRSNQPQHF. CDR3 nucleotide sequence: TGTGCCAGCACCCCGGACAGGAGCAATCAGCCCCAGCATTTT.